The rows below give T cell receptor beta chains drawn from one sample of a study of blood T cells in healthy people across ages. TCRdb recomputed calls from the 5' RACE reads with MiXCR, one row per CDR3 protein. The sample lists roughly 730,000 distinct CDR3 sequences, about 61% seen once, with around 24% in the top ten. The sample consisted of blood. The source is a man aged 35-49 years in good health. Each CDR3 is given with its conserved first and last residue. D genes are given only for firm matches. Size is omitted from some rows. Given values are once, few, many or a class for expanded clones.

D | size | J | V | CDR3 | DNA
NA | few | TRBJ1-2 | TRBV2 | CASGTEQGRYGYTF | TGTGCCAGCGGGACCGAACAGGGTAGATATGGCTACACCTTC
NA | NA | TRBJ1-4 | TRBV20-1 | CSVLQGEEKLFF | TGCAGTGTACTACAGGGTGAAGAAAAACTGTTTTTT
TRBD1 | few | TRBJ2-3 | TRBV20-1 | CSALGTDADTQYF | TGCAGTGCTCTTGGGACAGATGCGGATACGCAGTATTTT
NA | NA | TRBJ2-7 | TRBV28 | CASSLVVRNEQYF | TGTGCCAGCAGTTTGGTGGTCAGGAATGAGCAGTACTTC
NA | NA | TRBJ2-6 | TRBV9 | CASSPRRAGANVLTF | TGTGCCAGCAGCCCCCGTAGGGCTGGGGCCAACGTCCTGACTTTC
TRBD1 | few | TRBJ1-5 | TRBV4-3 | CASSQVITGGGSWDRPDQPQHF | TGCGCCAGCAGCCAAGTTATCACAGGGGGTGGGTCTTGGGACCGTCCCGATCAGCCCCAGCATTTT
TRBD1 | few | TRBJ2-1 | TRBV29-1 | CSVVDRGAPSYNEQFF | TGCAGCGTTGTCGACAGGGGGGCTCCGTCCTACAATGAGCAGTTCTTC
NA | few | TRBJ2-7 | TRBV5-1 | CASSPGTPTWDEQYF | TGCGCCAGCAGCCCCGGGACGCCGACTTGGGACGAGCAGTACTTC
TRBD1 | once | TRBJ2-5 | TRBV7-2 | CASSLTGAGAETQYF | TGTGCCAGCAGCTTAACAGGGGCGGGTGCGGAGACCCAGTACTTC
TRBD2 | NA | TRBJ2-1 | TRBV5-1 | CASSFGTSGKGVFEQFF | TGCGCCAGCAGCTTCGGGACTAGCGGGAAAGGGGTCTTTGAGCAGTTCTTC
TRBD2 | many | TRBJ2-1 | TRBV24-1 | CATSERLAGVNEQFF | TGTGCCACCAGCGAGAGACTAGCGGGAGTCAATGAGCAGTTCTTC
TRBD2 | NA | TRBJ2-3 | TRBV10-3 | CAISEWTSGSPDTQYF | TGTGCCATCAGTGAGTGGACTAGCGGGAGCCCAGATACGCAGTATTTT
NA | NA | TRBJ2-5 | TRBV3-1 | CASSQPGFETQYF | TGTGCCAGCAGCCAACCCGGTTTTGAGACCCAGTACTTC
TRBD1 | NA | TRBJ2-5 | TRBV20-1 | CSARDSDRAVETQYF | TGCAGTGCTAGAGATTCGGACAGGGCTGTGGAGACCCAGTACTTC
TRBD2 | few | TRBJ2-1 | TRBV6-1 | CASRSSGGGIRSYNEQFF | TGTGCCAGCAGAAGCTCGGGCGGGGGAATCCGCTCCTACAATGAGCAGTTCTTC
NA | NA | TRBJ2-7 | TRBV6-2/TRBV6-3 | CASGDTGTYGAYEQYF | TGTGCCAGCGGCGACACCGGGACCTACGGAGCCTACGAGCAGTACTTC
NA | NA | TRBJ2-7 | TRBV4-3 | CASSQGAGMGGNEQYF | TGCGCCAGCAGCCAAGGCGCAGGGATGGGAGGTAACGAGCAGTACTTC
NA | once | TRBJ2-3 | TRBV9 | CASARADTQYF | TGTGCCAGCGCCCGGGCAGATACGCAGTATTTT
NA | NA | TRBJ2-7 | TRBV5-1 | CASSPTRASYEQYF | TGCGCCAGCAGCCCGACTAGAGCTTCCTACGAGCAGTACTTC
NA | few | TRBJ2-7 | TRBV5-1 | CASSFSLDSYEQYF | TGCGCCAGCAGCTTCAGCCTGGACAGCTACGAGCAGTACTTC
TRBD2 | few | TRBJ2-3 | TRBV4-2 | CASSQIGTSGRPDTQYF | TGTGCCAGCAGCCAGATCGGGACTAGCGGGAGACCAGATACGCAGTATTTT
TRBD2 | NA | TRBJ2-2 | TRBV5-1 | CASPTDRLAANTGELFF | TGCGCCAGCCCGACCGATCGACTAGCGGCGAACACCGGGGAGCTGTTTTTT
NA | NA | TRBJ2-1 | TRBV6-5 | CASSYGRTQEQFF | TGTGCCAGCAGTTACGGGAGGACGCAGGAGCAGTTCTTC
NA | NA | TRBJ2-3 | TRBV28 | CASSLSRPDTQYF | TGTGCCAGCAGTTTATCCAGGCCAGATACGCAGTATTTT
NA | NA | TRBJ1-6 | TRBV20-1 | CSAPRGRNSPLHF | TGCAGTGCTCCTCGGGGGCGGAATTCACCCCTCCACTTT
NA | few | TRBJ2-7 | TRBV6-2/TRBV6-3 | CASSFSTYEQYF | TGTGCCAGCAGTTTTTCCACCTACGAGCAGTACTTC
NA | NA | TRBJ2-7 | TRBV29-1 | CSGRGFGSPYEQYF | TGCAGCGGCCGCGGGTTTGGGAGCCCCTACGAGCAGTACTTC
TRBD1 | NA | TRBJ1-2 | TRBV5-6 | CASTTGGAGYTF | TGTGCCAGCACGACAGGGGGAGCCGGCTACACCTTC
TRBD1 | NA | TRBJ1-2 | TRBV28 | CASSPPGTGERYTF | TGTGCCAGCAGCCCTCCGGGGACAGGCGAACGCTACACCTTC
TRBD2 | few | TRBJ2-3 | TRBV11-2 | CASSLYPSGNEDTQYF | TGTGCCAGCAGCTTATATCCTAGCGGGAATGAAGATACGCAGTATTTT
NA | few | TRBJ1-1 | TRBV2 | CASLRGENTEAFF | TGTGCCAGCCTTCGAGGAGAGAACACTGAAGCTTTCTTT
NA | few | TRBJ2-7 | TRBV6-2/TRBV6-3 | CASSYGSGSTYEQYF | TGTGCCAGCAGTTACGGCAGCGGGTCCACCTACGAGCAGTACTTC
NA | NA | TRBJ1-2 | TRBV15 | CATSRGLNYGYTF | TGTGCCACCAGCAGGGGCCTGAACTATGGCTACACCTTC
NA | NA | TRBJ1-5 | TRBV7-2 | CASSSARQPQHF | TGTGCCAGCAGCTCAGCGAGACAGCCCCAGCATTTT
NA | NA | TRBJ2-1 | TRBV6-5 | CASIPAGVSYNEQFF | TGTGCCAGCATCCCCGCAGGGGTATCCTACAATGAGCAGTTCTTC
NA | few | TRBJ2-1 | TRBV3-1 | CASSQRADGEQFF | TGTGCCAGCAGCCAACGGGCGGATGGTGAGCAGTTCTTC
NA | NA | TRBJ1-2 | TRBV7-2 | CASSVNGGNSNYGYTF | TGTGCCAGCAGCGTAAACGGGGGCAATTCTAACTATGGCTACACCTTC
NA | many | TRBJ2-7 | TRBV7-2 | CASSLGFYEQYF | TGTGCCAGCAGCTTAGGCTTCTACGAGCAGTACTTC
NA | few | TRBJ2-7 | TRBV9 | CASSVSVDTLGVSYEQYF | TGTGCCAGCAGCGTATCGGTGGACACCCTAGGGGTGTCCTACGAGCAGTACTTC
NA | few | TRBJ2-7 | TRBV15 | CATSVPSSGYEQYF | TGTGCCACCAGCGTACCCTCTTCGGGCTACGAGCAGTACTTC
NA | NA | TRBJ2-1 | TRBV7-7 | CASSTDTFNEQFF | TGTGCTAGCAGCACGGACACCTTCAATGAGCAGTTCTTC
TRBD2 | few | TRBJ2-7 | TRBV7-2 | CASSPISGGTYEQYF | TGTGCCAGCAGCCCTATCTCGGGAGGGACCTACGAGCAGTACTTC
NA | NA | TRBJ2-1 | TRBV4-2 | CASSQDWGPSGNEQFF | TGTGCCAGCAGCCAAGATTGGGGGCCTAGCGGCAATGAGCAGTTCTTC
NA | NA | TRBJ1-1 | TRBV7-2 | CASSQYREAFF | TGTGCCAGCAGCCAATACAGAGAAGCTTTCTTT
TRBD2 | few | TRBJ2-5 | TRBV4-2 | CASSQPGLAGVGEQYF | TGTGCCAGCAGCCAACCGGGACTAGCGGGAGTGGGGGAGCAGTACTTC
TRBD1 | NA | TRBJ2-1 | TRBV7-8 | CASSLAGGQGRLLNEQFF | TGTGCCAGCAGCTTGGCCGGAGGACAGGGGAGGTTGCTGAATGAGCAGTTCTTC
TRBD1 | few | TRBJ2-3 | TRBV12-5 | CASKQGGADTQYF | TGTGCTAGTAAACAGGGGGGAGCGGATACGCAGTATTTT
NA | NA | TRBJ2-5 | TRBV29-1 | CSVESGLGETQYF | TGCAGCGTTGAATCGGGACTGGGGGAGACCCAGTACTTC
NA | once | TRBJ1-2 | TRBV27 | CASANPGVSGYTF | TGTGCCAGCGCTAATCCCGGTGTATCTGGCTACACCTTC
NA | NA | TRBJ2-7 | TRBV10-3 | CAIRNRGYEQYF | TGTGCCATACGGAACAGAGGATACGAGCAGTACTTC
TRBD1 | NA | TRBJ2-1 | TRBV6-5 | CASSPWTGSGNNERFF | TGTGCCAGCAGTCCCTGGACAGGGTCCGGAAACAATGAGCGGTTCTTC
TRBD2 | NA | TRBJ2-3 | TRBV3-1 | CASSQYDMASGGTDTQYF | TGTGCCAGCAGCCAATACGATATGGCTAGCGGAGGCACAGATACGCAGTATTTT
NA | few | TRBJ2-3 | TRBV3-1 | CASSQDPGRDTQYF | TGTGCCAGCAGCCAAGATCCCGGAAGAGATACGCAGTATTTT